These T cell receptor beta chains were read from a single sample in a study of CXCR3-negative and CXCR3-positive naive CD8 T cells. TCRdb derives one entry per CDR3 protein from the 5' RACE reads, leaving out DNA. This table lists over 55,000 distinct CDR3 sequences. Sequenced input: memory CD8+ T cells from blood. The receptors stem from a human donor in good health. Some clones in this sample may be carry-over from other donors' samples. Each CDR3 is given with its conserved first and last residue. Clone size, where shown, is once, few, many, or a class for clones that have expanded.

J	size	V	CDR3
TRBJ2-7	.	TRBV29-1	CSVKEGGSSVQYF
TRBJ2-1	.	TRBV15	CATSRVLASNEQFF
TRBJ2-3	.	TRBV7-9	CASSFVGPTDTQYF
TRBJ2-7	.	TRBV5-1	CASSLAWGPLYEQYF
TRBJ2-7	.	TRBV25-1	CASSELVTYGEQYF
TRBJ2-7	.	TRBV20-1	CSARFPSGDHYEQYF
TRBJ2-7	.	TRBV20-1	CSAIVESLYEQYF
TRBJ2-5	medium-sized	TRBV20-1	CSARAFSGQETQYF
TRBJ2-5	.	TRBV27	CASGGTGVQETQYF
TRBJ2-5	.	TRBV5-6	CASSLGGKKTQYF
TRBJ2-2	.	TRBV7-2	CASRGLAGTNTGELFF